One and the same sample provided the 30 T cell receptor beta chains below, sequenced in a study of T cells in Graves' hyperthyroidism and ophthalmopathy. TCR beta CDR3 regions were amplified from RNA. The TCR CDR3 was amplified in a first-round RT-PCR using the HTBI primer set. MiXCR was run by TCRdb on the multiplex PCR reads, yielding one entry per CDR3 protein. Among 350,000 to 400,000 distinct CDR3 sequences, about 16% were seen once, and the ten largest hold roughly 33%. Sequenced sample: blood. These receptors originate from a woman in her twenties or thirties with Graves' hyperthyroidism.

The sample holds many counts of this clonotype. J is TRBJ2-7 and V is TRBV18; the D gene is possibly TRBD2 (6 bases). V was pared by 2 bases and J by 2 bases, with 19 bases between. The CDR3 has 17 amino acids. CDR1 KGHSH and CDR2 LQKENI come from the germline V gene. Written as DNA, the CDR3 is TGTGCCAGCTCACCATTTACAGGTAGCGGCTTAACCTACGAGCAGTACTTC. The encoded protein is CASSPFTGSGLTYEQYF.

This clonotype occurred many times. This chain joins TRBV12-3 or TRBV12-4 and TRBJ2-3, with TRBD2 as a possible D gene (7 bases). Trimming cost V 5 bases and J 3 bases, with 18 bases left between them. The CDR3 totals 16 residues. CDR3 loop: CASSPGGQGSTDTQYF. The DNA of the CDR3 is TGTGCCAGCAGTCCCGGGGGGCAGGGTTCTACAGATACGCAGTATTTT.

This chain uses TRBV4-2 with TRBJ1-3; D remains ambiguous. The CDR3 loop spans 15 amino acids. Germline CDR1 LGHNA, CDR2 YNFKEQ. V dropped 0 bases and J dropped 0 bases, with 6 bases sitting between them. The DNA for the CDR3 is TGTGCCAGCAGCCAAGATAGGTTCTCTGGAAACACCATATATTTT. Translation gives CASSQDRFSGNTIYF.

This clonotype was seen only a few times. This chain joins TRBV7-2 and TRBJ2-1; 8 bases are a match to TRBD2. Germline trimming cut 5 bases from V and 8 bases from J; bases unmatched to any gene: 11. The CDR3 covers 15 residues. The germline V gene has CDR1 SGHTA and CDR2 FQGNSA. The CDR3 DNA sequence: TGTGCCAGCAGCCCGGGACTAGTTATGGGGTATGAGCAGTTCTTC. Protein product: CASSPGLVMGYEQFF.

This clonotype was recorded a few times. The CDR3 loop is CASSPYEVQGAEQFF. CDR3 DNA sequence: TGTGCCAGCTCACCATACGAAGTACAGGGTGCTGAGCAGTTCTTC. The V call is TRBV18, the J call TRBJ2-1; D may be TRBD1 (6 bases). This CDR3 has 15 residues. Deletions cut 2 bases from V and 9 bases from J, with 17 bases between. Germline CDR1 is KGHSH and CDR2 is LQKENI.

This clonotype appeared many times. The CDR3 region has the DNA TGTGCCAGCAGCCGGGGGGGGAGCTCCTACAATGAGCAGTTCTTC. This gives the protein CASSRGGSSYNEQFF. This chain joins TRBV11-2 and TRBJ2-1; 8 bases line up with TRBD2. The CDR3 is made up of 15 amino acids. Germline V gene sequence: CDR1 SGHAT, CDR2 FQNNGV. V was pared by 5 bases and J by 0 bases, with 3 bases of the junction left unmatched. The complete variable domain, with remaining parts taken from reference TRBV11-2 and TRBJ2-1, reads EAGVAQSPRYKIIEKRQSVAFWCNPISGHATLYWYQQILGQGPKLLIQFQNNGVVDDSQLPKDRFSAERLKGVDSTLKIQPAKLEDSAVYLCASSRGGSSYNEQFFGPGTRLTVL.

This clonotype was detected only a few times. The V and J genes are TRBV10-3 and TRBJ1-4; TRBD1 might be the D (6 bases). CDR3 length: 15 amino acids. V dropped 6 bases and J dropped 5 bases, with 16 bases sitting between them. Germline CDR1 ENHRY, CDR2 SYGVKD. This CDR3 is CAIRGASGANEKLFF. In DNA, the CDR3 is TGTGCCATCAGAGGGGCGTCAGGGGCAAATGAAAAACTGTTTTTT.

In its sample, this clonotype was seen a few times. Given a much more abundant clone one base away, this may be a read error. This chain uses TRBV7-3 with TRBJ2-7, with 9 bases aligning to TRBD2. Per germline, CDR1 SGHTA and CDR2 FQGTGA. The V segment lost 5 bases and the J segment 5 bases; nucleotides outside the gene matches: 10. CDR3 length: 15 amino acids. Here the CDR3 DNA reads TGTGCCAGCAGCCCGGTTAGCGGGAGTTCTCACGAGCAGTACTTC. Translation: CASSPVSGSSHEQYF.

This clonotype was counted many times. The rearrangement joins TRBV3-1 to TRBJ2-5; D not resolved. The V gene lost 0 bases and the J gene lost 5 bases, with 10 bases spanning the gap. The CDR3 length is 14 residues. Germline CDR1 LGHDT, CDR2 YNNKEL (reference sequence). CDR3 DNA sequence: TGTGCCAGCAGCCAAGATCATTACTCCGAGACCCAGTACTTC. Translation gives CASSQDHYSETQYF.

The chain uses TRBV19 and TRBJ2-3, with 10 bases matching TRBD2. Trimming took 11 bases from V and 4 from J; bases not matched to a gene: 12. CDR1 and CDR2 from the germline V gene are LNHDA and SQIVND (reference sequence). The CDR3 extends over 15 amino acids. The CDR3 region is CASKGSGRSADTQYF. As DNA, the CDR3 is TGTGCCTCGAAGGGTAGCGGGAGGAGCGCAGATACGCAGTATTTT.

This sequence joins TRBV3-1 and TRBJ2-5, with TRBD2 matching over 7 bases. Germline V CDR1 and CDR2: LGHDT, YNNKEL (reference sequence). The CDR3 is 13 residues long. The V gene end was trimmed by 4 bases and the J gene end by 5 bases; junction bases not matched to a gene: 4. The CDR3 DNA reads TGTGCCAGCAGCCGCGGGAGCGGTGAGACCCAGTACTTC. It specifies CASSRGSGETQYF.

The CDR3 DNA reads TGTGCCACCAGTGAAGGGGGGAGTAGTGTTAACGAGCAGTACTTC. Translation: CATSEGGSSVNEQYF. This rearrangement joins TRBV24-1 to TRBJ2-7; D may match TRBD1 or TRBD2 (6 bases each). CDR1 is KGHDR and CDR2 is SFDVKD in the germline V gene. The length of the CDR3 is 15 residues. Trimming removed 4 bases from V and 5 bases from J, with 17 bases in between.

This clonotype was detected ten times or more. This chain connects TRBV6-1 to TRBJ2-1, with 9 bases fitting TRBD1. The germline V gene encodes CDR1 MNHNS and CDR2 SASEGT. The CDR3 has 15 residues. The junction had 7 bases not matched to a gene; V was cut back by 6 bases and J by 4 bases. The CDR3 sequence: CASSAGTGFYNEQFF. The CDR3, as DNA: TGTGCCAGCAGCGCCGGGACAGGGTTTTACAATGAGCAGTTCTTC.

This clonotype was detected only a few times. The chain is built from TRBV7-9 and TRBJ2-2; 7 bases line up with TRBD1. V lost 6 bases, J lost 4 bases, and 5 bases stayed unmatched. This CDR3 is built from 14 residues. Germline V gene data show CDR1 as SEHNR and CDR2 as FQNEAQ (reference sequence). CDR3 amino acids: CASRIRTGTGELFF. The DNA for the CDR3 is TGTGCCAGCAGAATCAGGACAGGCACCGGGGAGCTGTTTTTT.

The V and J genes are TRBV6-1 and TRBJ2-2; D is ambiguous. Between the trimmed V and J ends, which lost 6 bases and 1 base, there was a span of 9 bases. The CDR3 sequence is 14 residues long. CDR1 is MNHNS and CDR2 is SASEGT in the germline V gene. DNA for the CDR3: TGTGCCAGCAGGCTCAGGATGAACACCGGGGAGCTGTTTTTT. It specifies CASRLRMNTGELFF.

The chain recombines TRBV6-1 with TRBJ2-5, with TRBD2 matching over 15 bases. Germline lookup yields CDR1 MNHNS and CDR2 SASEGT. This CDR3 has 14 amino acids. J gave up 6 bases and V 6 bases, and 2 bases lay outside the gene matches. The CDR3 DNA sequence: TGTGCCAGCAGCGGGACTAGCGGGAGGAAGACCCAGTACTTC. Encoded protein: CASSGTSGRKTQYF.

This clonotype was seen repeatedly, ten times or more. This chain connects TRBV5-8 to TRBJ1-2; D remains unclear. The germline V gene encodes CDR1 SGHTS and CDR2 YDEGEE. V was trimmed by 0 bases and J by 5 bases, leaving 8 bases between them. The CDR3 runs to 13 residues. The DNA for the CDR3 is TGTGCCAGCAGCTTGGGGATCCCGTATGGCTACACCTTC. This gives the protein CASSLGIPYGYTF. The whole variable domain, filled in from reference TRBV5-8 and TRBJ1-2, reads EAGVTQSPTHLIKTRGQQATLRCSPISGHTSVYWYQQALGLGLQFLLWYDEGEERNRGNFPPRFSGRQFPNYSSELNVNALELEDSALYLCASSLGIPYGYTFGSGTRLTVV.

Details on this clonotype: A read error may explain this, as a much larger clone is one base away. The gene calls are TRBV6-1 and TRBJ2-5; 8 bases agree with TRBD1. Germline CDR1 is MNHNS and CDR2 is SASEGT. This CDR3 spans 14 amino acids. CDR3 sequence (DNA): TGTGCCAGCAGTGAATGGACAGGGTTAGAGACCCAGCACTTC. Its protein is CASSEWTGLETQHF.

V gene TRBV6-1 combines with J gene TRBJ1-2; unclear D gene. This CDR3 comprises 13 residues. CDR1 and CDR2 (germline): MNHNS, SASEGT. Trimming took 1 base from V and 4 from J, leaving 7 bases between them. The chain's CDR3 is CASSEGPSYGYTF. For the CDR3, the DNA is TGTGCCAGCAGTGAAGGACCCTCCTATGGCTACACCTTC.

This clonotype was seen at least ten times. The rearrangement links TRBV3-1 to TRBJ2-7; possibly TRBD1 for D (6 bases). Trimming left V 1 base short and J 1 base short, with 8 bases between. Germline CDR1 reads LGHDT; CDR2 reads YNNKEL (reference sequence). The CDR3 covers 14 residues. The CDR3: CASSQGTASYEQYF. Here the CDR3 DNA reads TGTGCCAGCAGCCAAGGGACAGCTTCCTACGAGCAGTACTTC.

As regards this clonotype: At one of its ends the junction is not consistent with the germline gene, which may arise from a read error. The chain carries TRBV4-1 and TRBJ2-5; 7 positions agree with TRBD2. This CDR3 is built from 13 residues. Germline CDR1 reads MGHRA; CDR2 reads YSYEKL. The CDR3 coding sequence is TGCGCCAGCAGCCATCGGGGGGAAGAGGCCCAGTACTTC. It yields the protein CASSHRGEEAQYF.

This clonotype appeared a few times. The chain carries TRBV5-1 and TRBJ2-2; TRBD1 aligns across 7 bases. CDR1 and CDR2 from the germline V gene are SGHRS and YFSETQ. V trimming: 1 base; J trimming: 8 bases; junction bases outside the gene matches: 11. This CDR3 spans 16 amino acids. Here the CDR3 DNA reads TGCGCCAGCAGCTTGAGGTCGACAGGGCAAACTGGGGAGCTGTTTTTT. This sequence encodes CASSLRSTGQTGELFF.

The CDR3 reads CASRLLAGVTIYNEQFF. Written as DNA, the CDR3 is TGTGCCAGCAGGCTGCTAGCGGGAGTTACCATATACAATGAGCAGTTCTTC. The chain employs TRBV6-1 and TRBJ2-1; TRBD2 matches 10 bases. This CDR3 spans 17 amino acids. Germline trimming cut 6 bases from V and 4 bases from J; bases unmatched to any gene: 12. Germline values: CDR1 MNHNS, CDR2 SASEGT.

The chain employs TRBV7-9 and TRBJ1-4; unclear D gene. V dropped 1 base and J dropped 7 bases, with 7 bases sitting between them. The CDR3 contains 13 residues. In germline, CDR1 is SEHNR, CDR2 FQNEAQ (reference sequence). DNA for the CDR3: TGTGCCAGCAGCTTAGATTCGGGTGAAAAACTGTTTTTT. This translates into CASSLDSGEKLFF.

This clonotype appeared a few times. The chain uses TRBV20-1 and TRBJ2-6; weak D call: TRBD1 (6 bases). Trimming removed 5 bases from V and 1 base from J, with 9 bases in between. The CDR3 has 14 amino acids. Per the germline V gene, CDR1 is DFQATT and CDR2 is SNEGSKA (reference sequence). This chain's CDR3 is CSAERGSGANVLTF. CDR3 nucleotides: TGCAGTGCTGAAAGGGGGTCTGGGGCCAACGTCCTGACTTTC.

This clonotype was detected many times. The CDR3 sequence is CSVGRGGRGTEAFF. In DNA form, the CDR3 reads TGCAGCGTTGGTCGCGGGGGGCGAGGCACTGAAGCTTTCTTT. The V call is TRBV29-1, the J call TRBJ1-1, with a tentative D call TRBD1 (6 bases). Trimming removed 4 bases at V and 4 bases at J, with 16 bases between. The CDR3 sequence is 14 residues long. Germline values: CDR1 SQVTM, CDR2 ANQGSEA.

With respect to this clonotype: A read error is possible here, since a much larger clone lies one base away. The V call is TRBV6-1, the J call TRBJ2-5; a weak D match, TRBD2 (6 bases). The CDR3 has 16 amino acids. In germline, CDR1 is MNHNS, CDR2 SASEGT. The germline V and J ends were trimmed by 2 bases and 5 bases, with 18 bases remaining between them. CDR3 DNA sequence: TGTGCCAGCAGTGAATTAAGCGGGCGCCAAGGGGAGACCCAGTACTTC. Protein: CASSELSGRQGETQYF.

This clonotype was counted at least ten times. The rearrangement links TRBV20-1 to TRBJ1-6, with 7 bases matching TRBD1. There are 14 residues in the CDR3. Per germline, CDR1 DFQATT and CDR2 SNEGSKA (reference sequence). Losses at the gene ends were 6 bases for V and 7 bases for J; bases not matched to a gene: 9. This CDR3 is CSAGQGGSNSPLHF. The CDR3 DNA is TGCAGTGCGGGGCAAGGGGGCTCCAATTCACCCCTCCACTTT.

This chain links TRBV12-3 or TRBV12-4 with TRBJ2-1; D is uncertain. The CDR3 contains 11 residues. Between the trimmed V and J ends, which lost 4 bases and 13 bases, there was a span of 11 bases. CDR3 region: CASSSYYSQFF. The CDR3 DNA reads as TGTGCCAGCAGTTCCTACTACTCCCAGTTCTTC.

The chain carries TRBV27 and TRBJ2-7; tentative D call: TRBD2 (5 bases). Trimming removed 5 bases at V and 3 bases at J, with 20 bases between. The germline V gene has CDR1 MNHEY and CDR2 SMNVEV (reference sequence). CDR3 length equals 16 residues. Written as DNA, the CDR3 is TGTGCCAGCAGTCAAAACCGGGATACGGCGGTCTACGAGCAGTACTTC. Its protein is CASSQNRDTAVYEQYF.